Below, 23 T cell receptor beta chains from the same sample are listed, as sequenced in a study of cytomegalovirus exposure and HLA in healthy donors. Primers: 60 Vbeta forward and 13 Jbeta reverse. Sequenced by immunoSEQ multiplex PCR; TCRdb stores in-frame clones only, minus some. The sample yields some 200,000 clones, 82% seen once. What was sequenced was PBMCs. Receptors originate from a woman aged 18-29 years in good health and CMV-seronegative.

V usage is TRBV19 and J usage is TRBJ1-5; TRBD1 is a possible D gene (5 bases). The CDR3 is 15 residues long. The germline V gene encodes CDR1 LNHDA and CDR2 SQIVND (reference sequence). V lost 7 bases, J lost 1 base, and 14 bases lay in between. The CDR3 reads CASTIGGGSNQPQHF. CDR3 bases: TGTGCCAGTACTATTGGGGGGGGGAGCAATCAGCCCCAGCATTTT.

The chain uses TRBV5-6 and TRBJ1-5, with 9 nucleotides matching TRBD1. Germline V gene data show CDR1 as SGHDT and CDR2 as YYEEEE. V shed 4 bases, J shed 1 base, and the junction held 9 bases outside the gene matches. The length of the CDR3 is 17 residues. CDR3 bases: TGTGCCAGCAGCCGCGGGACAGGGAAAAGGAGCAATCAGCCCCAGCATTTT. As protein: CASSRGTGKRSNQPQHF.

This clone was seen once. The DNA of the CDR3 is TGTGCCAGCCGGGACAGAAGGGAGAGCACTGAAGCTTTCTTT. Amino acids: CASRDRRESTEAFF. The chain is built from TRBV19 and TRBJ1-1; 7 bases line up with TRBD1. The length of the CDR3 is 14 residues. Germline V lookup: CDR1 LNHDA, CDR2 SQIVND (reference sequence). V lost 9 bases to trimming and J lost 4 bases; unmatched junction nucleotides: 11.

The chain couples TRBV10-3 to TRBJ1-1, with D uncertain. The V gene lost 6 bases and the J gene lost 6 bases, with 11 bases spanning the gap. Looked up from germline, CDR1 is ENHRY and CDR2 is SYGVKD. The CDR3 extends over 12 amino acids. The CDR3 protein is CAIRGSSAEAFF. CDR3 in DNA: TGTGCCATCAGGGGCAGTAGCGCTGAAGCTTTCTTT.

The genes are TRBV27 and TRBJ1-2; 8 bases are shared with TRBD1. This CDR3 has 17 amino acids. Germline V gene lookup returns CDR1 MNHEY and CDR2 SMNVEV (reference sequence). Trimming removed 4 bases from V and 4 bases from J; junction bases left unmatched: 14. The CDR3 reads CASSSSPTGAEAYGYTF. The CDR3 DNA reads TGTGCCAGCAGTTCAAGCCCGACAGGGGCGGAAGCCTATGGCTACACCTTC.

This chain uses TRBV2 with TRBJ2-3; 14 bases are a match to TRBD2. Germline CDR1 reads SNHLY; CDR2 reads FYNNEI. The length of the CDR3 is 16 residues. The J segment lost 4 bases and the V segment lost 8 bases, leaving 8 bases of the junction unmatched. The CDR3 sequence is CASGPGLAGAADTQYF. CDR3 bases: TGTGCCAGCGGACCGGGACTAGCGGGGGCGGCAGATACGCAGTATTTT.

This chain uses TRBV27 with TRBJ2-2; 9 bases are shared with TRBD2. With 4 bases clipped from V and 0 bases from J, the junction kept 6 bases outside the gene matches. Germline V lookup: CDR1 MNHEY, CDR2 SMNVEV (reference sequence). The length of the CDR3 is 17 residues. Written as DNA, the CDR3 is TGTGCCAGCAGTTGGGGAGCGGGAGGTACGAACACCGGGGAGCTGTTTTTT. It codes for CASSWGAGGTNTGELFF.

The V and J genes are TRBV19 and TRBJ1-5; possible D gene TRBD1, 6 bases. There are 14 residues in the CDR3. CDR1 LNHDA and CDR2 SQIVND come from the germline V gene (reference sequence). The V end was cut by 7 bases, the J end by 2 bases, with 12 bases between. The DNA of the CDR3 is TGTGCCAGTACTCGAGGGGGAGGCAATCAGCCCCAGCATTTT. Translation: CASTRGGGNQPQHF.

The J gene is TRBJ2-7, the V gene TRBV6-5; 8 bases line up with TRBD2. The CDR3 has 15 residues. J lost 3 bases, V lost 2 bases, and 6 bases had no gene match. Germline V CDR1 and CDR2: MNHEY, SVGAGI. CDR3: CASSYTGGVGYEQYF. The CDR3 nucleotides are TGTGCCAGCAGTTACACGGGGGGGGTCGGCTACGAGCAGTACTTC.

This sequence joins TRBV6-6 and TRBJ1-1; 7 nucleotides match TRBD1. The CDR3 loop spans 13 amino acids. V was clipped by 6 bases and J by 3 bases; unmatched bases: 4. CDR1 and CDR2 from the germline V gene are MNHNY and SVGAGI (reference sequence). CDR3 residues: CASRRGLDTEAFF. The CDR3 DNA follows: TGTGCCAGCAGGAGGGGGCTAGACACTGAAGCTTTCTTT.

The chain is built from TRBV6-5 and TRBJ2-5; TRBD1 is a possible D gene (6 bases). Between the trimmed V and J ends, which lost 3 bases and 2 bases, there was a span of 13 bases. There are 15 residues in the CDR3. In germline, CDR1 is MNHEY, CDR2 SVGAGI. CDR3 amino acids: CASSYAWTAQETQYF. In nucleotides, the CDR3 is TGTGCCAGCAGTTATGCTTGGACAGCACAAGAGACCCAGTACTTC.

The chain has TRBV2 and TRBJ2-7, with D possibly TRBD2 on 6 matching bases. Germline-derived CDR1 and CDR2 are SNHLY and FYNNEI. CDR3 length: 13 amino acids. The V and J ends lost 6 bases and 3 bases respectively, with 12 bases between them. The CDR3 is CASRGTGYYEQYF. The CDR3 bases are TGTGCCAGCAGGGGGACTGGTTACTACGAGCAGTACTTC.

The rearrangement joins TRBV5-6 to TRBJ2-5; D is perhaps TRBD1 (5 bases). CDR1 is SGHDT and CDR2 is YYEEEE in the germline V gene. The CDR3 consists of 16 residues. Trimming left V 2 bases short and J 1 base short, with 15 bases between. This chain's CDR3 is CASSFGPRQPQETQYF. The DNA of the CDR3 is TGTGCCAGCAGCTTCGGTCCTCGACAGCCCCAAGAGACCCAGTACTTC.

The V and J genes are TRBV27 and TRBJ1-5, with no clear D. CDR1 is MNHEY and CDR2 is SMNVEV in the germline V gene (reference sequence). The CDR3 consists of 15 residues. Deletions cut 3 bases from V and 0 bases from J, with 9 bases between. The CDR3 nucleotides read TGTGCCAGCAGTTTGTGGCCAGATAGCAATCAGCCCCAGCATTTT. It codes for CASSLWPDSNQPQHF.

Written as DNA, the CDR3 is TGTGCCAGTAGCCACCCTGGGAGGACAGGGACGTACGAGCAGTACTTC. Its translation is CASSHPGRTGTYEQYF. The rearrangement links TRBV19 to TRBJ2-7, with 8 bases fitting TRBD1. V shed 6 bases and J 4 bases; nucleotides not matched to a gene: 14. The CDR3 runs 16 residues. Germline V gene lookup returns CDR1 LNHDA and CDR2 SQIVND (reference sequence). The variable domain in full, completed from reference TRBV19 and TRBJ2-7, reads DGGITQSPKYLFRKEGQNVTLSCEQNLNHDAMYWYRQDPGQGLRLIYYSQIVNDFQKGDIAEGYSVSREKKESFPLTVTSAQKNPTAFYLCASSHPGRTGTYEQYFGPGTRLTVT.

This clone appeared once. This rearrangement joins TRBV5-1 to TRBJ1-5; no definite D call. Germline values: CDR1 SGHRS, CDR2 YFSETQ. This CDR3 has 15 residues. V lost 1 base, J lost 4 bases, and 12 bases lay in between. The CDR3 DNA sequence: TGCGCCAGCAGCTTGATCGGAGGTGGGAATCAGCCCCAGCATTTT. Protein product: CASSLIGGGNQPQHF.

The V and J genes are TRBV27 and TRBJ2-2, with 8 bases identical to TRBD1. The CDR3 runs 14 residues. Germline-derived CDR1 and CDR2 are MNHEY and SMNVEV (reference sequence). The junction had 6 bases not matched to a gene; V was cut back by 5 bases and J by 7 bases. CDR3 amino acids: CASSGTGLIGELFF. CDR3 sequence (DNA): TGTGCCAGCAGTGGGACAGGACTAATCGGGGAGCTGTTTTTT.

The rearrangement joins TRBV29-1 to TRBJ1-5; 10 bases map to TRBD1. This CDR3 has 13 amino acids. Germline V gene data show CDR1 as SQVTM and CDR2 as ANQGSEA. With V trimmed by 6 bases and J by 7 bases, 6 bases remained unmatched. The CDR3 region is CSVGTGVEQPQHF. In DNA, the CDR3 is TGCAGCGTCGGGACAGGGGTTGAACAGCCCCAGCATTTT.

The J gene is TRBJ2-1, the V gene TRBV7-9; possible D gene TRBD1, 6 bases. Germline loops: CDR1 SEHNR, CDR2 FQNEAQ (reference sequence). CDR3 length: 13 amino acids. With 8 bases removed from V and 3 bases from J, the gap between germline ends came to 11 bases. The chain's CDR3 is CASGTDSYNEQFF. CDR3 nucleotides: TGTGCCAGCGGAACGGACAGCTACAATGAGCAGTTCTTC.

CDR3 coding DNA: TGTGCCAGCAGCTTAAATAGAAGACTAAGAACCACTGAAGCTTTCTTT. It encodes CASSLNRRLRTTEAFF. V gene TRBV7-2 combines with J gene TRBJ1-1; D gene unclear. Looked up from germline, CDR1 is SGHTA and CDR2 is FQGNSA. This CDR3 spans 16 amino acids. Trimming stripped 2 bases from V and 4 bases from J, with 17 bases between.

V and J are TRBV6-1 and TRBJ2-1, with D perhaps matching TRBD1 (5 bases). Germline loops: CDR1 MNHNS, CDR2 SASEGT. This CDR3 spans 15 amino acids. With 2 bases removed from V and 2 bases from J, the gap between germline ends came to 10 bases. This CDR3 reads CASSEQGTTYNEQFF. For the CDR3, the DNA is TGTGCCAGCAGTGAACAGGGTACGACCTACAATGAGCAGTTCTTC.

Written as DNA, the CDR3 is TGTGCCAGCCGTAGCGGGGGGATCGCCTACGAGCAGTACTTC. Encoded protein: CASRSGGIAYEQYF. This sequence joins TRBV27 and TRBJ2-7; 10 bases fit TRBD2. Per germline, CDR1 MNHEY and CDR2 SMNVEV (reference sequence). The V gene end was trimmed by 8 bases and the J gene end by 2 bases; junction bases not matched to a gene: 6. The CDR3 runs to 14 residues.

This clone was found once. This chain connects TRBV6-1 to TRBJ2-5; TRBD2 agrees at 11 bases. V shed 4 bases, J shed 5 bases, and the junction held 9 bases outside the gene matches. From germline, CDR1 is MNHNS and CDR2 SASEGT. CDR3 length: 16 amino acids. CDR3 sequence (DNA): TGTGCCAGCAGTGTAGGGCTAGCGGGGGGCGGGGAGACCCAGTACTTC. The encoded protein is CASSVGLAGGGETQYF.